This T cell receptor (beta chain) is drawn from a study of blood T cell repertoires in COVID-19. As for the study in general: Italy, Spain and the United States were the sources of the convalescent and acute COVID-19 samples. T cells, B-cell-depleted T cells, or PBMCs provided the cDNA or gDNA that served as material.

Using immunoSEQ multiplex PCR, the repertoire was profiled, and TCRdb retains in-frame clones only, with some absent. The sample includes around 300,000 clones, roughly 88% of them seen just once. Cohorts were based on clinical histories the participants reported. Two negative PCRs, clearance, or symptom resolution were required of recovered Cohort 3 donors. V shed 7 bases and J 8 bases; nucleotides not matched to a gene: 9. CDR3 length equals 13 residues. The germline V gene has CDR1 SGHRS and CDR2 YFSETQ. This TCR was recovered from a man aged 25 to 40 who had recovered from COVID-19. V and J are TRBV5-1 and TRBJ2-1, with 7 bases aligning to TRBD1. Sample: PBMCs or T cells enriched from blood (not recorded which). CDR3 loop: CASSSTGRDEQFF. CDR3 bases: TGCGCCAGCTCCTCGACAGGGCGGGATGAGCAGTTCTTC.